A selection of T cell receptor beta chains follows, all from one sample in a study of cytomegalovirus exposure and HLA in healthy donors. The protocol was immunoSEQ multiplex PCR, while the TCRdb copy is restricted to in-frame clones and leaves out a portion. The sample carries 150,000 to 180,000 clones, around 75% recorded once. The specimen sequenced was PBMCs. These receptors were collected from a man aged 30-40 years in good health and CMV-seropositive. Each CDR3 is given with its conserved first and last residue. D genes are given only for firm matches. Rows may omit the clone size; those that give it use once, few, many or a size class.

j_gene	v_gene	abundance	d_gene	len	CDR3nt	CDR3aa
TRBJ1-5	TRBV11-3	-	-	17	TGTGCCAGCAGCTTCGCGAAAAGGCCAGGGGAGGGGCAGCCCCAGCATTTT	CASSFAKRPGEGQPQHF
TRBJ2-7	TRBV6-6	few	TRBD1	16	TGTGCCAGCACCCCCGACCGTAGGGACAGCTCCTACGAGCAGTACTTC	CASTPDRRDSSYEQYF
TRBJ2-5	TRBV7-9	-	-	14	TGTGCCAGCAGCTCAGACGGGAGCATGAAGACCCAGTACTTC	CASSSDGSMKTQYF
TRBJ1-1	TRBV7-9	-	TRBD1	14	TGTGCCAGCAGTTTGCTGACAGGGATAGAACTGGCTTTCTTT	CASSLLTGIELAFF
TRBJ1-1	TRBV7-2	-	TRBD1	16	TGTGCCAGATCGGGGACAGGGGCTTACCAGAACACTGAAGCTTTCTTT	CARSGTGAYQNTEAFF
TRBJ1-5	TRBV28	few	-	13	TGTGCCAGGTTGGGGGGTAGCAATCAGCCCCAGCATTTT	CARLGGSNQPQHF
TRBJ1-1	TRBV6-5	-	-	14	TGTGCCAGCAGGACCGACAGCTTCGGGACTGAAGCTTTCTTT	CASRTDSFGTEAFF
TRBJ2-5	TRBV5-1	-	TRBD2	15	TGCGCCAGCAGCTTAATGAGCGGGGGCGGGGAGACCCAGTACTTC	CASSLMSGGGETQYF
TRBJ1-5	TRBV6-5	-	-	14	TGTGCCAGCAGTTACAACCCTATCGATCAGCCCCAGCATTTT	CASSYNPIDQPQHF
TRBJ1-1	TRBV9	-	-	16	TGTGCCAGCAGCGTAAGGAGCGAACGGATGAACACTGAAGCTTTCTTT	CASSVRSERMNTEAFF
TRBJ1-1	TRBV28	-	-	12	TGTGCCAGCAGTTTGATGGGGCGAAAGGCTTTCTTT	CASSLMGRKAFF
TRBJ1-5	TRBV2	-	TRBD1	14	TGTGCCAGCAGGGGGGACAGGGGGTGGCAGCCCCAGCATTTT	CASRGDRGWQPQHF
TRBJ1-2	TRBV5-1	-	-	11	TGCGCCAGCAGCTTCGGGGATGGCTACACCTTC	CASSFGDGYTF
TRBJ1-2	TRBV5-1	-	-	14	TGCGCCAGCAGCTACCGGGACATTGGATATGGCTACACCTTC	CASSYRDIGYGYTF
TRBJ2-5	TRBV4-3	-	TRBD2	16	TGCGCCAGCAGCCAGGTTTTAGCGGGGGGAAGAGAGACCCAGTACTTC	CASSQVLAGGRETQYF
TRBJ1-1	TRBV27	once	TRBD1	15	TGTGCCAGCAGTTTAGTACAGGGGGCTGACACTGAAGCTTTCTTT	CASSLVQGADTEAFF
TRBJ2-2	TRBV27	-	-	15	TGTGCCAGCAGAATAAGACAGGAGGACACCGGGGAGCTGTTTTTT	CASRIRQEDTGELFF
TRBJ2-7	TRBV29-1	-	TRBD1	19	TGCAGCGTTGAAGGGGACACCTTGGGACAGGGCCTACCAACCTACGAGCAGTACTTC	CSVEGDTLGQGLPTYEQYF
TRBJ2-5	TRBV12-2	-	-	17	TGTGCAAGTCGCTTAGCCGGGACTAGCGGGGGTCGAGAGACCCAGTACTTC	CASRLAGTSGGRETQYF
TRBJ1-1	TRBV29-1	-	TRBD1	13	TGCAGCGTTGCCCAGGGGGCAATGACTGAAGCTTTCTTT	CSVAQGAMTEAFF
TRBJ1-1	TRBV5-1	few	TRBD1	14	TGCGCCAGCAGCTTGGAACAGGGGTACACTGAAGCTTTCTTT	CASSLEQGYTEAFF
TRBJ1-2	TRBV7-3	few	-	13	TGTGCCAGCAGCTCCCGGGGAGGATATGGCTACACCTTC	CASSSRGGYGYTF
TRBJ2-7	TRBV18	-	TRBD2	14	TGTGCCAGCTCAGTGACTAGCGGGGCCTACGAGCAGTACTTC	CASSVTSGAYEQYF
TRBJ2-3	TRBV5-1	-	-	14	TGCGCCAGCAGGGTAGCGACCCCCACAGATACGCAGTATTTT	CASRVATPTDTQYF
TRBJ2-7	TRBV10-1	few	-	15	TGCGCCAGCAGTGACCCCGGCAGGGGACTATCCGAGCAGTACTTC	CASSDPGRGLSEQYF
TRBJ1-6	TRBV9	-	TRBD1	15	TGTGCCAGCAGCGCCCCCGGGACAGATAATTCACCCCTCCACTTT	CASSAPGTDNSPLHF
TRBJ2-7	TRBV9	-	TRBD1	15	TGTGCCAGCGGTCCAGGGGGAAAGGGGTCCTACGAGCAGTACTTC	CASGPGGKGSYEQYF
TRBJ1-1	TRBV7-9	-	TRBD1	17	TGTGCCAGCAGCCATGGAAGCAACAGGGGGAAGAACACTGAAGCTTTCTTT	CASSHGSNRGKNTEAFF
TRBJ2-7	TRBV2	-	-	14	TGTGCCAGCAGCCCCCCCGCGGGCTATAGCGAGCAGTACTTC	CASSPPAGYSEQYF
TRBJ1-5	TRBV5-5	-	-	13	TGTGCCAGCAGCTTCCAGGGTGATCAGCCCCAGCATTTT	CASSFQGDQPQHF
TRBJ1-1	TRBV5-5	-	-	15	TGTGCCAGCAGCTGGGGGGTTGGGGACTACACTGAAGCTTTCTTT	CASSWGVGDYTEAFF
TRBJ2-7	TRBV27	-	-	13	TGTGCCAGCAGTTTAATTACTAACCACGAGCAGTACTTC	CASSLITNHEQYF
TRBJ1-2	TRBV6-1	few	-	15	TGTGCCAGCAGTGAAGCAGATGGACAGCTATATGGCTACACCTTC	CASSEADGQLYGYTF
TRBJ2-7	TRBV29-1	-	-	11	TGCAGCCCGACAGGTTGCTACGAGCAGTACTTC	CSPTGCYEQYF
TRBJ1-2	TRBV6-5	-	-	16	TGTGCCAGCAGTTACAGACCGGCAGGGTCGGTCTATGGCTACACCTTC	CASSYRPAGSVYGYTF
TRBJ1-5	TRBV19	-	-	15	TGTGCCAGTAGTATAGTGGAGGGATACTCCCAGCCCCAGCATTTT	CASSIVEGYSQPQHF
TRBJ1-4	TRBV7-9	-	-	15	TGTGCCAGCAGCTTAGGTCTATACAGGGATGAAAAACTGTTTTTT	CASSLGLYRDEKLFF
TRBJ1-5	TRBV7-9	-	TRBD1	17	TGTGCCAGCAGCCAGCCCCCGGGACAGGGGGACAATCAGCCCCAGCATTTT	CASSQPPGQGDNQPQHF
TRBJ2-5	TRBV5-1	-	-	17	TGCGCCAGCAGCTTGGCCCCCTTACAGGGGGGGCAAGAGACCCAGTACTTC	CASSLAPLQGGQETQYF
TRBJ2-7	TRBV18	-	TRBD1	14	TGTGCCAGCTCACCCGGACAGGGGGCGGACGAGCAGTACTTC	CASSPGQGADEQYF
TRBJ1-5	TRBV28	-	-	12	TGTGCCAGCAGTTTTCGGGTGGGGCCCCAGCATTTT	CASSFRVGPQHF
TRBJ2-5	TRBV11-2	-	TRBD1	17	TGTGCCAGCAGCTTACGTCCGGACAGGGTTGGCCAAGAGACCCAGTACTTC	CASSLRPDRVGQETQYF
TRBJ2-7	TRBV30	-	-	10	TGTGCCGCTTCGAGGAACGAGCAGTACTTC	CAASRNEQYF
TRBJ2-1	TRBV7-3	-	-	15	TGTGCCAGCAGCGGTGGATGGGGGCAAGCCAATGAGCAGTTCTTC	CASSGGWGQANEQFF
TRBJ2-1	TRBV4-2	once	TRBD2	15	TGTGCCAGCAGCCAAGGGACTAGCGGTCCCAATGAGCAGTTCTTC	CASSQGTSGPNEQFF